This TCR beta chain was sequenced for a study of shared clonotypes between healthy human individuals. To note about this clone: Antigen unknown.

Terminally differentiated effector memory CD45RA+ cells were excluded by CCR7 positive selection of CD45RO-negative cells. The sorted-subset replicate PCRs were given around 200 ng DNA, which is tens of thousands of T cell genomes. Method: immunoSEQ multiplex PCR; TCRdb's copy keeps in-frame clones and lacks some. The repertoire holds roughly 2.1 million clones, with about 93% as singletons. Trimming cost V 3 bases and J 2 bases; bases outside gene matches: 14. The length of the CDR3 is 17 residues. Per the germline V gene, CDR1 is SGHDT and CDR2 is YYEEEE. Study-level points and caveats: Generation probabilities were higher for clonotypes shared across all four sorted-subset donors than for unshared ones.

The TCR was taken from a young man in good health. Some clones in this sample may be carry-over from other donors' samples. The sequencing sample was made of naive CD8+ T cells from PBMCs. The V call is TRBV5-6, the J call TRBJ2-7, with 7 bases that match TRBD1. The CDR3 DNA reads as TGTGCCAGCAGCTCACCGGGACAGATGGTTCCCCCCTACGAGCAGTACTTC. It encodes CASSSPGQMVPPYEQYF.